This TCR beta chain was identified during a study of blood T cell repertoires in COVID-19. Per the original methods: Reference gene primer amplification in the assay estimated nucleated cell counts. TCRdb keeps only in-frame clones here, not all; method: immunoSEQ multiplex PCR. The V and J calls and clone size are taken from that table; D and trimming were inferred from the DNA. The sample holds roughly 140,000 clones, roughly 86% seen once. The germline gives CDR1 LNHNV, CDR2 YYDKDF (reference sequence). V dropped 3 bases and J dropped 10 bases, with 16 bases sitting between them. The CDR3 covers 15 residues.

The chain recombines TRBV15 with TRBJ1-6; weak D call: TRBD1 (5 bases). What was sequenced was peripheral blood. The receptor comes from a man aged 50-60 years with active or convalescent COVID-19. DNA of the CDR3: TGTGCCACCAGCAGGGAACCGGGACTTAGGTCACCCCTCCACTTT. This sequence encodes CATSREPGLRSPLHF. The entire variable domain, with the rest obtained from reference TRBV15 and TRBJ1-6, is as follows: DAMVIQNPRYQVTQFGKPVTLSCSQTLNHNVMYWYQQKSSQAPKLLFHYYDKDFNNEADTPDNFQSRRPNTSFCFLDIRSPGLGDTAMYLCATSREPGLRSPLHFGNGTRLTVT.